Presented here are 21 T cell receptor beta chains from one specimen sequenced in a study of metastatic and nonmetastatic thyroid tumors. No treatment had been given to any patient before thyroid surgery. TCRdb reassembled clones from the PCR reads with MiXCR. The profile shows 30,000 to 40,000 clones, 25% to 35% of them singletons. The sample comprised blood. These receptors came from a female donor with papillary thyroid cancer or a benign thyroid nodule (not recorded which). Some clones in this sample may be carry-over from other donors' samples.

In this sample, this clone turned up many times. The CDR3 sequence: CASSRHDGEAFF. The CDR3 coding sequence is TGTGCCAGCAGCCGCCACGACGGTGAAGCTTTCTTT. This chain connects TRBV7-9 to TRBJ1-1; D gene unclear. Looked up from germline, CDR1 is SEHNR and CDR2 is FQNEAQ (reference sequence). Deletions cut 5 bases from V and 7 bases from J, with 11 bases between. CDR3 size: 12 residues.

By share, this clone ranks as medium-sized. The chain has TRBV6-1 and TRBJ1-1; 7 nucleotides align to TRBD1. Germline CDR1 MNHNS, CDR2 SASEGT. The CDR3 consists of 15 residues. V shed 2 bases, J shed 0 bases, and the junction held 3 bases outside the gene matches. The CDR3 nucleotides read TGTGCCAGCAGTGAACCTGGACAGGTGAACACTGAAGCTTTCTTT. Translated: CASSEPGQVNTEAFF.

This clone appeared a few times. This sequence may be a read error, since a much larger clone differs from it by one base. V usage is TRBV7-9 and J usage is TRBJ2-3; D is unclear. CDR1 is SEHNR, CDR2 FQNEAQ, per germline (reference sequence). The CDR3 length is 12 residues. Trimming shortened V by 1 base and J by 6 bases, and 5 bases separated the two germline ends. The CDR3 loop is CASSLDSDTQYF. Here the CDR3 DNA reads TGTGCCAGCAGCTTAGATAGTGATACGCAGTATTTT.

A few counts support this clone. A single base separates this from a much larger clone, so it may be a read error. The V gene is TRBV29-1, the J gene TRBJ2-7; TRBD1 might be the D (6 bases). V lost 6 bases and J 7 bases, leaving 19 bases between the germline ends. In germline, CDR1 is SQVTM, CDR2 ANQGSEA. The CDR3 loop spans 13 amino acids. In DNA form, the CDR3 reads TGCAGCGTCATGGGACATGCCCGAAGGGAGCAGTACTTC. This translates into CSVMGHARREQYF.

In regard to this clone: The germline gene is not matched at one end of the junction; a read error may be the cause. The rearrangement joins TRBV4-1 to TRBJ1-1, with D unresolved. Germline V gene sequence: CDR1 MGHRA, CDR2 YSYEKL. This CDR3 has 14 amino acids. CDR3 in amino acids: CASIQAQRGTEAFF. In DNA, the CDR3 is TGCGCCAGCATCCAAGCTCAGCGTGGGACTGAAGCTTTCTTT.

As concerns this clone: This clone may be a read error of a much larger clone one base away. This rearrangement joins TRBV7-9 to TRBJ2-2, with TRBD1 as a possible D gene (5 bases). The germline CDR1 and CDR2 sequences are SEHNR and FQNEAQ (reference sequence). The CDR3 sequence is 14 residues long. Trimming took 8 bases from V and 1 from J, leaving 11 bases between them. As DNA, the CDR3 is TGTGCCAGCTGTAAAGGACAGAACACCGGGGAGCTGTTTTTT. Translation: CASCKGQNTGELFF. The full variable domain, completed using reference TRBV7-9 and TRBJ2-2, is DTGVSQNPRHKITKRGQNVTFRCDPISEHNRLYWYRQTLGQGPEFLTYFQNEAQLEKSRLLSDRFSAERPKGSFSTLEIQRTEQGDSAMYLCASCKGQNTGELFFGEGSRLTVL.

This clone was detected many times. A much larger clone lies a single base off, so this may be a read error. This CDR3 reads CAISVQGDGYGYTF. The CDR3 region has the DNA TGTGCCATCTCAGTACAGGGTGACGGCTATGGCTACACCTTC. The gene calls are TRBV10-3 and TRBJ1-2, with D tentatively TRBD1 (6 bases). V gave up 8 bases and J gave up 4 bases, with 17 bases separating them. This CDR3 has 14 amino acids. Germline lookup yields CDR1 ENHRY and CDR2 SYGVKD.

This clone has ten or more counts. The V call is TRBV19, the J call TRBJ2-3, with 9 bases matching TRBD2. This CDR3 contains 15 residues. J was trimmed by 4 bases and V by 5 bases; bases with no gene match: 7. Germline V lookup: CDR1 LNHDA, CDR2 SQIVND (reference sequence). DNA of the CDR3: TGTGCCAGTAGTCCTCGGGAGCGGGGGGCAGATACGCAGTATTTT. This translates into CASSPRERGADTQYF.

The sample holds many counts of this clone. Here the CDR3 omits its conserved ending phenylalanine or tryptophan, so a read error is the likely source. This chain connects TRBV5-1 to TRBJ1-2; a possible D gene is TRBD1 (5 bases). V was pared by 4 bases and J by 8 bases, with 18 bases between. The germline V gene encodes CDR1 SGHRS and CDR2 YFSETQ. This CDR3 is 14 amino acids long. The CDR3 here is CASSPGGTRGGYTV. The CDR3 DNA sequence: TGCGCCAGCAGCCCGGGAGGGACTCGAGGCGGCTACACCGTC.

Relative to its sample, this clone is medium-sized. The chain couples TRBV27 to TRBJ2-2; the D gene is possibly TRBD1 (6 bases). Between the trimmed V and J ends, which lost 10 bases and 3 bases, there was a span of 15 bases. The length of the CDR3 is 14 residues. Germline loops: CDR1 MNHEY, CDR2 SMNVEV (reference sequence). This CDR3 is CATNRNRDTGELFF. CDR3 DNA: TGTGCCACCAACAGGAACAGGGACACCGGGGAGCTGTTTTTT.

At least ten counts were recorded for this clone. A much larger clonotype is one base distant, so this may be a read error. V is TRBV19 and J is TRBJ1-2; D uncertain. The CDR3 runs to 12 residues. CDR1 is LNHDA and CDR2 is SQIVND in the germline V gene (reference sequence). V lost 11 bases to trimming and J lost 8 bases, with 18 bases between them. The CDR3, as DNA: TGTGCCCGCGCGGGTAAAATAGGGGGCTACACCTTC. This gives the protein CARAGKIGGYTF.

By sample fraction, this clone is medium-sized. The V call is TRBV6-1, the J call TRBJ2-1; 13 bases agree with TRBD2. Germline CDR1 is MNHNS and CDR2 is SASEGT. This CDR3 spans 16 amino acids. V trimming: 7 bases; J trimming: 6 bases; junction bases outside the gene matches: 9. This CDR3 reads CASTFQLAGGSNEQFF. The CDR3 DNA reads TGTGCCAGCACCTTCCAACTAGCGGGGGGGAGCAATGAGCAGTTCTTC.

This clone was counted at least ten times. The chain is built from TRBV29-1 and TRBJ1-2; D not certain. This CDR3 has 12 amino acids. V lost 6 bases to trimming and J lost 3 bases, with 11 bases between them. Germline CDR1 SQVTM, CDR2 ANQGSEA. The CDR3 DNA sequence: TGCAGCGTAGGGCAGCTCTACTATGGCTACACCTTC. Amino acids: CSVGQLYYGYTF. Based on the CDR3 plus reference TRBV29-1 and TRBJ1-2, the full variable domain is SAVISQKPSRDICQRGTSLTIQCQVDSQVTMMFWYRQQPGQSLTLIATANQGSEATYESGFVIDKFPISRPNLTFSTLTVSNMSPEDSSIYLCSVGQLYYGYTFGSGTRLTVV.

J is TRBJ2-7 and V is TRBV20-1; TRBD1 might be the D (5 bases). Germline CDR1 reads DFQATT; CDR2 reads SNEGSKA (reference sequence). This CDR3 is built from 13 residues. The V gene lost 5 bases and the J gene lost 5 bases, with 16 bases spanning the gap. The CDR3 loop is CSASTLEGDEQYF. In DNA form, the CDR3 reads TGCAGTGCTTCCACCTTGGAAGGGGACGAGCAGTACTTC.

The J gene is TRBJ2-7, the V gene TRBV28; tentatively, D is TRBD1 or TRBD2 (5 bases each). The CDR3 contains 15 residues. Germline CDR1 is MDHEN and CDR2 is SYDVKM. The V end was cut by 0 bases, the J end by 6 bases, with 15 bases between. CDR3 bases: TGTGCCAGCAGTTTATGGGGACGGTGGCCCTGCGAGCAGTACTTC. It specifies CASSLWGRWPCEQYF.

This clone is medium-sized in the sample. The genes are TRBV6-6 and TRBJ1-2; tentatively, D is TRBD1 (6 bases). CDR1 and CDR2 (germline): MNHNY, SVGAGI (reference sequence). Trimming shortened V by 10 bases and J by 5 bases, and 32 bases separated the two germline ends. This CDR3 is 18 amino acids long. The CDR3 sequence: CAIPLTPQGTGLDYGYTF. Written as DNA, the CDR3 is TGTGCCATCCCCCTAACCCCGCAAGGAACAGGGCTGGATTATGGCTACACCTTC.

The genes are TRBV6-2 or TRBV6-3 and TRBJ2-7, with D tentatively TRBD1 or TRBD2 (5 bases each). Germline lookup yields CDR1 MNHEY and CDR2 SVGEGT. The CDR3 extends over 13 amino acids. V gave up 2 bases and J gave up 5 bases, with 10 bases separating them. The CDR3 region is CASSYGWGNEQYF. In DNA form, the CDR3 reads TGTGCCAGCAGTTACGGTTGGGGGAACGAGCAGTACTTC.

CDR3 DNA: TGTGCCAGCAGTGACGGTGGTAAGGACACTGAAGCTTTCTTT. It translates to CASSDGGKDTEAFF. The J gene is TRBJ1-1, the V gene TRBV25-1; D not certain. From germline, CDR1 is MGHDK and CDR2 SYGVNS. V was trimmed by 3 bases and J by 3 bases, leaving 11 bases between them. The CDR3 is 14 amino acids.

This clone was picked up a small number of times. The J gene is TRBJ2-2, the V gene TRBV6-1; 8 bases fit TRBD2. The germline V gene has CDR1 MNHNS and CDR2 SASEGT. This CDR3 has 14 amino acids. V was pared by 7 bases and J by 9 bases, with 10 bases of the junction left unmatched. In DNA, the CDR3 is TGTGCCAGCATCAGACTAGCGTGGCACTGGGAGCTGTTTTTT. As protein: CASIRLAWHWELFF.

This clone has a handful of counts. This sequence joins TRBV6-1 and TRBJ1-5, with D tentatively TRBD1 (5 bases). The CDR3 is 13 residues long. Per germline, CDR1 MNHNS and CDR2 SASEGT. V gave up 5 bases and J gave up 7 bases, with 12 bases separating them. In nucleotides, the CDR3 is TGTGCCAGCAGTCCCGGGACCAGGCAGCCCCAGCATTTT. Translated: CASSPGTRQPQHF.

This clone counts as medium-sized. The chain combines TRBV12-3 or TRBV12-4 with TRBJ2-7, with 7 bases that match TRBD2. This CDR3 region has 14 residues. V gave up 6 bases and J gave up 0 bases; unmatched junction bases: 5. The DNA of the CDR3 is TGTGCCAGCAGACCAGCGGGGCCCTCCTACGAGCAGTACTTC. This gives the protein CASRPAGPSYEQYF.